The 30 T cell receptor beta chains reported below all come from one sample, sequenced in a study of blood T cell repertoires in COVID-19. Repertoires were generated with immunoSEQ multiplex PCR, while TCRdb's copy carries only in-frame clones and drops some. The sample lists under 350,000 clones, roughly 89% occurring once. Sequenced sample: peripheral blood. The origin of the receptors is a middle-aged man with acute or convalescent COVID-19.

In its sample, this clone was seen once. The chain is built from TRBV7-2 and TRBJ2-1; maybe TRBD2 (5 bases). The ends were cut back, 3 bases at V and 4 bases at J, with 13 bases in the middle. CDR3 length: 15 amino acids. Germline values: CDR1 SGHTA, CDR2 FQGNSA. CDR3 residues: CASSFAGGPYNEQFF. The DNA for the CDR3 is TGTGCCAGCAGCTTTGCAGGAGGTCCATACAATGAGCAGTTCTTC.

The chain is built from TRBV6-5 and TRBJ1-2; D possibly corresponds to TRBD1 (5 bases). V lost 7 bases to trimming and J lost 4 bases, with 16 bases between them. This CDR3 has 14 amino acids. CDR1 and CDR2 (germline): MNHEY, SVGAGI. The CDR3, as DNA: TGTGCCAGCAAGTCAATAGGGACTACCTATGGCTACACCTTC. It yields the protein CASKSIGTTYGYTF.

The CDR3 loop reads CASSVQTGGDTQYF. CDR3 nucleotides: TGCGCCAGCAGCGTTCAGACCGGAGGAGATACGCAGTATTTT. The chain combines TRBV5-1 with TRBJ2-3; a possible D gene is TRBD2 (5 bases). Germline-derived CDR1 and CDR2 are SGHRS and YFSETQ. This CDR3 contains 14 residues. Deletions cut 4 bases from V and 5 bases from J, with 14 bases between.

Turning to this clone: This sample includes further DNA sequences coding for the same CDR3. The rearrangement links TRBV7-2 to TRBJ1-2, with D possibly matching TRBD1 (6 bases). CDR3 size: 14 residues. The germline CDR1 and CDR2 sequences are SGHTA and FQGNSA. The V gene lost 5 bases and the J gene lost 4 bases, with 14 bases spanning the gap. CDR3 sequence (DNA): TGTGCCAGCAGCCCGACGGGGGGCGGCTATGGCTACACCTTC. Protein sequence: CASSPTGGGYGYTF.

The CDR3 bases are TGTGCCAGCAGCTCGACTAGCGGGGGGGCCCCTGAGCAGTTCTTC. Translating gives CASSSTSGGAPEQFF. This chain uses TRBV5-4 with TRBJ2-1; 14 nucleotides agree with TRBD2. J lost 9 bases, V lost 3 bases, and 5 bases had no gene match. CDR3 length: 15 residues. CDR1 and CDR2 (germline): SGHNT, YYREEE (reference sequence).

The chain joins TRBV29-1 to TRBJ2-7; TRBD1 matches 8 bases. This CDR3 contains 13 residues. Unmatched junction bases numbered 3, after V lost 3 bases and J lost 2 bases. CDR1 SQVTM and CDR2 ANQGSEA come from the germline V gene. The CDR3 bases are TGCAGCGTTGAGGGGACAGGAGCCTACGAGCAGTACTTC. Amino acids: CSVEGTGAYEQYF.

The chain uses TRBV5-1 and TRBJ2-1; D is possibly TRBD2 (7 bases). V shed 0 bases and J shed 7 bases, with 14 bases lying between them. CDR3 size: 15 residues. Germline CDR1 reads SGHRS; CDR2 reads YFSETQ. The chain's CDR3 is CASSLAGGRGNEQFF. DNA for the CDR3: TGCGCCAGCAGCTTGGCGGGGGGCCGAGGGAATGAGCAGTTCTTC.

The J gene is TRBJ1-3, the V gene TRBV7-8; the D is unclear. V was pared by 0 bases and J by 2 bases, with 8 bases between. From germline, CDR1 is SGHVS and CDR2 FQNEAQ. The CDR3 spans 15 residues. The CDR3 DNA is TGTGCCAGCAGCTTAGCGGGCCGTACTGGAAACACCATATATTTT. Its protein product is CASSLAGRTGNTIYF.

The chain uses TRBV19 and TRBJ2-2; 8 bases are a match to TRBD2. V was clipped by 10 bases and J by 4 bases; unmatched bases: 8. The CDR3 sequence is 14 residues long. Germline V gene sequence: CDR1 LNHDA, CDR2 SQIVND (reference sequence). CDR3 DNA: TGTGCCACGGCGGGGGCGGGGGGCACCGGGGAGCTGTTTTTT. It translates to CATAGAGGTGELFF.

This clone was detected once. The V call is TRBV5-1, the J call TRBJ2-2; D is perhaps TRBD2 (6 bases). CDR3 length: 16 amino acids. Deletions cut 9 bases from V and 1 base from J, with 19 bases between. CDR1 SGHRS and CDR2 YFSETQ come from the germline V gene. The CDR3 sequence is CATKLGAGGNTGELFF. In nucleotides, the CDR3 is TGCGCCACCAAATTAGGGGCCGGGGGGAACACCGGGGAGCTGTTTTTT.

The genes are TRBV29-1 and TRBJ1-5; D may be TRBD1 (6 bases). CDR1 and CDR2 from the germline V gene are SQVTM and ANQGSEA. Between the trimmed V and J ends, which lost 6 bases and 7 bases, there was a span of 10 bases. This CDR3 spans 11 amino acids. CDR3 sequence (DNA): TGCAGCGTCATCAGGGGACAGCCCCAGCATTTT. The encoded protein is CSVIRGQPQHF.

J is TRBJ2-7 and V is TRBV14, with TRBD1 matching 10 bases. This CDR3 spans 14 amino acids. Trimming at V came to 3 bases and at J to 9 bases, leaving 8 bases not matched to a gene. The germline V gene has CDR1 SGHDN and CDR2 FVKESK. Here the CDR3 DNA reads TGTGCCAGCAGCCAGGGACAGGGGCCGGGTTCGCAGTACTTC. It translates to CASSQGQGPGSQYF.

This clone has a single count. This chain joins TRBV6-5 and TRBJ1-2; 12 bases match TRBD1. The J segment lost 8 bases and the V segment lost 2 bases, leaving 9 bases of the junction unmatched. Germline CDR1 and CDR2: MNHEY and SVGAGI. This CDR3 is built from 16 residues. The CDR3 spells CASSYTSGQGARGYTF. The CDR3 DNA reads as TGTGCCAGCAGTTACACCTCGGGACAGGGGGCGCGGGGCTACACCTTC.

The V gene is TRBV5-1, the J gene TRBJ2-5; tentatively, D is TRBD1 (6 bases). Germline CDR1 reads SGHRS; CDR2 reads YFSETQ. V lost 4 bases, J lost 5 bases, and 18 bases lay in between. The CDR3 has 15 residues. CDR3 sequence reads: CASSPTGGGTETQYF. DNA of the CDR3: TGCGCCAGCAGCCCGACAGGTGGTGGAACGGAGACCCAGTACTTC.

This rearrangement joins TRBV5-8 to TRBJ2-7, with D perhaps TRBD1 (6 bases). V dropped 1 base and J dropped 1 base, with 18 bases sitting between them. Germline lookup yields CDR1 SGHTS and CDR2 YDEGEE. The CDR3 is 17 amino acids. CDR3 region: CASSLYRDTDYSYEQYF. In nucleotides, the CDR3 is TGTGCCAGCAGCTTGTACAGGGATACTGATTATTCCTACGAGCAGTACTTC. Full variable domain (missing parts from reference TRBV5-8 and TRBJ2-7): EAGVTQSPTHLIKTRGQQATLRCSPISGHTSVYWYQQALGLGLQFLLWYDEGEERNRGNFPPRFSGRQFPNYSSELNVNALELEDSALYLCASSLYRDTDYSYEQYFGPGTRLTVT.

This clone was found once. The J gene is TRBJ2-1, the V gene TRBV12-5, with 8 bases aligning to TRBD1. CDR3 length equals 14 residues. The V gene end was trimmed by 5 bases and the J gene end by 5 bases; junction bases not matched to a gene: 5. Germline V CDR1 and CDR2: LGHNT, FRNRAP. The CDR3 DNA is TGTGCTAGTGGTCTAGACAGGGGCCACAATGAGCAGTTCTTC. Translated, it gives CASGLDRGHNEQFF.

The V call is TRBV19, the J call TRBJ2-1; TRBD1 matches 7 bases. This CDR3 contains 14 residues. Germline-derived CDR1 and CDR2 are LNHDA and SQIVND (reference sequence). Trimming cost V 2 bases and J 3 bases; bases outside gene matches: 1. CDR3 nucleotide sequence: TGTGCCAGTAGTATAAACAGGGGCTACAATGAGCAGTTCTTC. Amino acid sequence: CASSINRGYNEQFF.

The V call is TRBV29-1, the J call TRBJ2-7; possible D gene TRBD1, 7 bases. Germline V lookup: CDR1 SQVTM, CDR2 ANQGSEA. The CDR3 contains 12 residues. Deletions cut 7 bases from V and 3 bases from J, with 13 bases between. CDR3 sequence (DNA): TGCAGCGCCACAGGGGAGGACTACGAGCAGTACTTC. It yields the protein CSATGEDYEQYF.

V gene TRBV2 combines with J gene TRBJ1-5, with TRBD1 matching over 8 bases. The germline gives CDR1 SNHLY, CDR2 FYNNEI. There are 14 residues in the CDR3. V shed 7 bases and J 6 bases; nucleotides not matched to a gene: 8. The CDR3 DNA reads as TGTGCCAGCACCTTGACAGGGGAAAGTCAGCCCCAGCATTTT. As protein: CASTLTGESQPQHF.

The J gene is TRBJ1-3, the V gene TRBV3-1 (or the pseudogene TRBV3-2); D ambiguous. V was shortened by 5 bases and J by 0 bases, with 8 bases between the two germline ends. CDR1 and CDR2 (germline): LGHDT, YNNKEL (reference sequence). CDR3 length equals 14 residues. The CDR3 here is CASSGRDSGNTIYF. DNA for the CDR3: TGTGCCAGCAGCGGACGGGACTCTGGAAACACCATATATTTT.

CDR3 protein: CASTSYGDEQYF. The DNA for the CDR3 is TGTGCCAGCACTTCATATGGAGACGAGCAGTACTTC. This chain connects TRBV2 to TRBJ2-7; D is uncertain. Trimming cost V 7 bases and J 5 bases, with 12 bases left between them. The CDR3 sequence is 12 residues long. Germline V gene data show CDR1 as SNHLY and CDR2 as FYNNEI.

The rearrangement joins TRBV5-4 to TRBJ1-6; a possible D gene is TRBD1 (6 bases). The germline CDR1 and CDR2 sequences are SGHNT and YYREEE (reference sequence). The V gene lost 4 bases and the J gene lost 5 bases, with 10 bases spanning the gap. The CDR3 loop spans 14 amino acids. The CDR3 here is CASSNRQDNSPLHF. CDR3 sequence (DNA): TGTGCCAGCAGCAATCGACAGGATAATTCACCCCTCCACTTT.

DNA of the CDR3: TGTGCCAGCAGCCAATTTTTGGGAGGAGGGACTGAAGCTTTCTTT. Translated, it gives CASSQFLGGGTEAFF. The rearrangement joins TRBV3-1 (or the pseudogene TRBV3-2) to TRBJ1-1; no firm D call. Trimming pared 2 bases from V and 5 bases from J, leaving 15 bases between. The CDR3 runs 15 residues. Germline V gene lookup returns CDR1 LGHDT and CDR2 YNNKEL (reference sequence).

The gene calls are TRBV9 and TRBJ1-2, with D perhaps TRBD1 (5 bases). Germline CDR1 is SGDLS and CDR2 is YYNGEE. The CDR3 consists of 15 residues. Trimming shortened V by 0 bases and J by 6 bases, and 15 bases separated the two germline ends. This CDR3 reads CASSVGSGWSDGYTF. The CDR3 nucleotides are TGTGCCAGCAGCGTAGGTTCAGGGTGGTCGGATGGCTACACCTTC.

This clone was picked up a small number of times. Relative to the germline gene, one junction end is altered; a read error may explain this. V usage is TRBV20-1 and J usage is TRBJ2-7; no firm D call. This CDR3 spans 11 amino acids. Germline lookup yields CDR1 DFQATT and CDR2 SNEGSKA (reference sequence). CDR3 nucleotides: TGCAGTGCTAGAGCCTCCGACGAGCAGTACTTC. It specifies CSARASDEQYF.

This chain joins TRBV9 and TRBJ2-7; D might be TRBD1 (6 bases). CDR1 and CDR2 from the germline V gene are SGDLS and YYNGEE. The CDR3 is 14 residues long. V lost 0 bases and J 5 bases, leaving 12 bases between the germline ends. DNA for the CDR3: TGTGCCAGCAGCGTAGTTGGGGCAGGGGACGAGCAGTACTTC. Translating gives CASSVVGAGDEQYF. Supplemented by reference TRBV9 and TRBJ2-7, the full variable domain reads DSGVTQTPKHLITATGQRVTLRCSPRSGDLSVYWYQQSLDQGLQFLIQYYNGEERAKGNILERFSAQQFPDLHSELNLSSLELGDSALYFCASSVVGAGDEQYFGPGTRLTVT.

The chain recombines TRBV5-1 with TRBJ2-2; D unresolved. The germline gives CDR1 SGHRS, CDR2 YFSETQ. Trimming shortened V by 3 bases and J by 3 bases, and 6 bases separated the two germline ends. This CDR3 is 13 amino acids long. The DNA for the CDR3 is TGCGCCAGCAGCTCCTCGTACACCGGGGAGCTGTTTTTT. Protein sequence: CASSSSYTGELFF.

J is TRBJ2-3 and V is TRBV6-2 or TRBV6-3; the D gene is possibly TRBD2 (5 bases). CDR1 and CDR2 (germline): MNHEY, SVGEGT. This CDR3 contains 16 residues. Trimming removed 5 bases from V and 2 bases from J, with 17 bases in between. The CDR3 coding sequence is TGTGCCAGCAGTCAGCGCCGGACTTTACACACAGATACGCAGTATTTT. Translated, it gives CASSQRRTLHTDTQYF.

J is TRBJ2-7 and V is TRBV9; TRBD1 is a possible D gene (6 bases). This CDR3 is built from 16 residues. Germline V gene lookup returns CDR1 SGDLS and CDR2 YYNGEE. V lost 4 bases and J lost 9, with 26 bases in between. CDR3: CASSPLMGAPFSGQYF. The CDR3 region has the DNA TGTGCCAGCAGCCCCCTGATGGGGGCCCCTTTCTCGGGGCAGTACTTC.

The CDR3 DNA follows: TGTGCCAGCAGCTTAACCCGGGACACTGAAGCTTTCTTT. Its translation is CASSLTRDTEAFF. This chain links TRBV7-3 with TRBJ1-1; no reliable D call. This CDR3 spans 13 amino acids. V shed 0 bases and J shed 3 bases, with 5 bases lying between them. The germline V gene encodes CDR1 SGHTA and CDR2 FQGTGA.